This TCR beta chain was captured by sequencing in a study of T cell responses to AZD1222 COVID-19 vaccine. This clone came up a few times. Its antigen is as yet unknown. Data came from immunoSEQ multiplex PCR; TCRdb stores just in-frame clones and leaves some out. This table holds roughly 78,000 clones, about 82% found once. Overall study results and limits: Spike-wide vaccine-associated CD4 TCRs dominated at 160-218 and 743-854.

Germline CDR1 SNHLY, CDR2 FYNNEI. Trimming shortened V by 6 bases and J by 0 bases, and 6 bases separated the two germline ends. This CDR3 spans 13 amino acids. The sequence came from an adult in good health. The chain links TRBV2 to TRBJ1-3; no clear D gene. Specimen: peripheral blood, collected on day 0 of AZD1222 vaccination. Written as DNA, the CDR3 is TGTGCCAGCAGGCAGGACTCTGGAAACACCATATATTTT. Translating gives CASRQDSGNTIYF.